This T cell receptor beta chain was recorded in a study of shared clonotypes between healthy human individuals. TCRdb's table, derived via immunoSEQ multiplex PCR, lists solely in-frame clones and lacks some. This sample has around 550,000 clones, with almost 97% found just once. Between the trimmed V and J ends, which lost 5 bases and 5 bases, there was a span of 13 bases. The V gene's germline CDR1 is SGHTA and CDR2 FQGNSA. There are 14 residues in the CDR3. The chain joins TRBV7-2 to TRBJ2-1, with D tentatively TRBD2 (7 bases). This clonotype was obtained from a woman younger than 45 in good health. The source material was naive CD4+ T cells sorted from blood. Subset here: CD45RA+ positively selected. The CDR3 nucleotides are TGTGCCAGCAGCCCGGGGGGCGGGAACAATGAGCAGTTCTTC. Translation: CASSPGGGNNEQFF.